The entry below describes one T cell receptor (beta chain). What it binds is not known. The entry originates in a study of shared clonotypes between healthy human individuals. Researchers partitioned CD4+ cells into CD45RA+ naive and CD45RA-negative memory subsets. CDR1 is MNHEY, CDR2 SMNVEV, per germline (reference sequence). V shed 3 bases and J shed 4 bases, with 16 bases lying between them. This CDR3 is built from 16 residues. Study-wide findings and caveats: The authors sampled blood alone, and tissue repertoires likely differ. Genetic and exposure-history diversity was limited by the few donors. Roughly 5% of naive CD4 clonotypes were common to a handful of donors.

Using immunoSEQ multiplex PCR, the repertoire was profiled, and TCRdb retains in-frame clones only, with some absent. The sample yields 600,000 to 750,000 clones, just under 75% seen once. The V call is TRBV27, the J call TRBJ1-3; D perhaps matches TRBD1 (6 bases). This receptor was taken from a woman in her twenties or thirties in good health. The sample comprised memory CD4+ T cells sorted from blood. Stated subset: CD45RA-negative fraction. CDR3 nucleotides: TGTGCCAGCAGTTTTTTGGGGGCTTTCCCCGGAAACACCATATATTTT. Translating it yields CASSFLGAFPGNTIYF.